This entry concerns a single T cell receptor beta chain. This clone was seen more than once but under ten times. Its antigen is not yet known. Base qualities are not provided; no much larger clone lies one nucleotide away. The entire amount of isolated RNA was reverse transcribed using the High Capacity cDNA Reverse Transcription Kit, so the sequenced TCRB transcripts were expressed ones. Naive, central memory and regulatory T cell samples underwent deep immunoSEQ sequencing, averaging approximately 3.3 million total reads per sample. Sorted cells were lysed in RLT buffer and RNA was extracted with DNase-treated RNeasy Micro or Mini kits, depending on cell number. To prevent cross-contamination, each cell subset was processed individually, whereas patient and healthy donor samples were processed jointly. Using the immunoSEQ multiplex PCR, TCRB sequences were amplified from cDNA into 87-bp fragments spanning the CDR3 region. The amplicons were sequenced using the Illumina HiSeq platform. As for the original processing: PCR bias was computationally corrected using synthetic template baselines, reads within Hamming distance 2 were collapsed, and singletons that could not be merged were discarded. By aligning reads against IMGT, V, D and J genes, CDR3 length, and insertions or deletions at six rearrangement sites were assigned. Within each subset, clonotype counts were normalized to the number of sorted cells before true diversity and Gini coefficients were calculated with the tcR R package. The overlap coefficient, calculated on TCRB nucleotide sequences, was used to measure repertoire sharing. The clones in this table, taken by TCRdb from immuneACCESS, are in-frame only. Not every clone is retained; where verified, under half of the shortfall comes from an unresolved V gene, and the cause of the rest is unknown. The DNA gave D and trimming, while V, J and clone size come from that table. Present in this sample are about 290,000 clones, roughly 8% of which were seen just once. Of the sample, roughly 1% falls within the top ten clones.

This sample was taken from a study of beta chain features in type 1 diabetes (dated by TCRdb to 2016 to 2019). Notes on the research overall: Mean age, gender distribution, total cell number and subset yield did not differ between patients and healthy donors. A total of about 110 million sorted cells were examined across all samples, and the number of cells per subset was strongly correlated with RNA yield. The study compared TCRB repertoires of sorted circulating CD4+ T cell subsets between recently diagnosed type 1 diabetes patients and matched healthy donors. Naive and central memory subsets were obtained from all 30 or so donors, but regulatory and stem cell-like memory subsets were isolated from only 8 patients and roughly 8 healthy donors. The study at large found these results: At VDJ recombination sites, patients with type 1 diabetes made fewer insertions and deleted more nucleotides, a pattern implying thymic rearrangement abnormalities. Type 1 diabetes patients showed a moderate but significant shortening of TCRB CDR3 length in all four CD4+ subsets. Naive, central memory and regulatory TCRB repertoires appeared to be more alike among patients than among healthy donors. PCR may preferentially amplify shorter templates, but because patient and control samples were amplified and corrected together, any resulting skew would affect both groups equally. Because cDNA was sequenced instead of genomic DNA, highly expressing activated cells could be over-represented, though the groups showed no difference in activation or CD3 levels. Because the HLA sub-analyses included only small numbers of individuals, any influence of HLA type on TCRB rearrangement was left unresolved.

Each donor gave one peripheral blood draw, averaging around 0.11 L, which was collected into heparinised tubes. Using a panel that included CD45RO, CCR7, CD25, CD127, CD95 and CD27, naive, central memory, regulatory and stem cell-like memory CD4+ T cells were sorted on a BD FACSAria II. A purity above 95% was achieved for all sorted populations. PBMCs were isolated immediately by Lymphoprep density gradient centrifugation and stained directly without culture. So that batch effects would be minimized, each experiment stained and sorted samples in pairs, pairing one healthy donor with one patient. Sequencing was done on a sample of central memory CD4+ T cells from blood. The sequence came from a woman younger than 30 in good health.

The CDR3 loop reads CASSVTRSSQETQYF. Here is the DNA: TGTGCCAGCAGCGTAACGCGCAGTAGTCAAGAGACCCAGTACTTC. The rearrangement joined TRBV7-9 to TRBJ2-5; the D gene identity is not certain. Including cysteine and phenylalanine, the CDR3 has 15 amino acids. The kept DNA is CDR3 alone, 45 bases in frame from the first base. At the junction V is shortened by 5 bases and J by 2 bases, with 15 bases in between. The germline V gene (reference sequence) gives CDR1 as SEHNR and CDR2 as FQNEAQ.